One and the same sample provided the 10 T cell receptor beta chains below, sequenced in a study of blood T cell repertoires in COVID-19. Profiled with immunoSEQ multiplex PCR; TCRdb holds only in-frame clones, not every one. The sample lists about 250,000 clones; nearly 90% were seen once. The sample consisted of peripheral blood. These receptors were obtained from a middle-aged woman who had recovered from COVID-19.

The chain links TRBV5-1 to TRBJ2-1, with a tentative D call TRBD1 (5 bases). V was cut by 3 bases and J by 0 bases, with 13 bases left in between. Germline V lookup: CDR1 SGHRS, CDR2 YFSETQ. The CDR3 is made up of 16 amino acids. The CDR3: CASSYRSSSSYNEQFF. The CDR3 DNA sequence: TGCGCCAGCAGCTACAGGTCCTCGAGCTCCTACAATGAGCAGTTCTTC.

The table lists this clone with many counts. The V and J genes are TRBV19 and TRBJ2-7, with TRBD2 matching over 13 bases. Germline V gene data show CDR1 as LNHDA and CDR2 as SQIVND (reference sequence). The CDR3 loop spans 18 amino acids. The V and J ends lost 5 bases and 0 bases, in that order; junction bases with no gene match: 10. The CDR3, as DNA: TGTGCCAGTAGTCCAACCGGGACTAGCGGGGCGTCCTCCTACGAGCAGTACTTC. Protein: CASSPTGTSGASSYEQYF.

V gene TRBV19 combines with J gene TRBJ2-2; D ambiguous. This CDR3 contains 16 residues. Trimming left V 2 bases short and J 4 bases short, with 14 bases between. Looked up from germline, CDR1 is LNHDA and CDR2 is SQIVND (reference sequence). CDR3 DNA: TGTGCCAGTAGTATACAGGCGACCTCGAGCACCGGGGAGCTGTTTTTT. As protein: CASSIQATSSTGELFF.

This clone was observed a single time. Here the CDR3 reads CASSQERATGGGEKLFF. The CDR3 region has the DNA TGCGCCAGCAGCCAAGAGAGGGCGACAGGGGGCGGCGAAAAACTGTTTTTT. The gene calls are TRBV4-3 and TRBJ1-4, with TRBD1 matching over 10 bases. The CDR3 consists of 17 residues. The trim removed 0 bases at V and 8 bases at J, leaving 9 bases unmatched. CDR1 is LGHNA, CDR2 YSLEER, per germline.

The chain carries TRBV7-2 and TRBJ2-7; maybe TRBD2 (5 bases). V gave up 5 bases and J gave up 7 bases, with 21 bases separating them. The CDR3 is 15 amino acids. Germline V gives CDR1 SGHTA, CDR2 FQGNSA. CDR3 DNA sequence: TGTGCCAGCAGCCCGAGACGCGCAGGTCGGAGGGAGCAGTACTTC. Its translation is CASSPRRAGRREQYF. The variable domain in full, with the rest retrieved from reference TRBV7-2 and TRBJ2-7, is GAGVSQSPSNKVTEKGKDVELRCDPISGHTALYWYRQSLGQGLEFLIYFQGNSAPDKSGLPSDRFSAERTGGSVSTLTIQRTQQEDSAVYLCASSPRRAGRREQYFGPGTRLTVT.

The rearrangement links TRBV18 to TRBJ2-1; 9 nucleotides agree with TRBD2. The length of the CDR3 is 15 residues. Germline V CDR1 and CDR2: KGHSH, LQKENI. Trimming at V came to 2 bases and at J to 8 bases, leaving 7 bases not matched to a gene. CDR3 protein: CASSPSSGRLYEQFF. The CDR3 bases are TGTGCCAGCTCACCATCCAGCGGGAGGCTCTATGAGCAGTTCTTC. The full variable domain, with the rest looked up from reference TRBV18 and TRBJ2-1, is NAGVMQNPRHLVRRRGQEARLRCSPMKGHSHVYWYRQLPEEGLKFMVYLQKENIIDESGMPKERFSAEFPKEGPSILRIQQVVRGDSAAYFCASSPSSGRLYEQFFGPGTRLTVL.

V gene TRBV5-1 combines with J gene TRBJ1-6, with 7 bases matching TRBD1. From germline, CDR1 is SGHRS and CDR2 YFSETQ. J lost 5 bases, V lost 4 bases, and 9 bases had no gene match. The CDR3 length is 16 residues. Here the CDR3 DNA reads TGCGCCAGCAGCCCCTTGAGACAGGGCGATAATTCACCCCTCCACTTT. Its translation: CASSPLRQGDNSPLHF.

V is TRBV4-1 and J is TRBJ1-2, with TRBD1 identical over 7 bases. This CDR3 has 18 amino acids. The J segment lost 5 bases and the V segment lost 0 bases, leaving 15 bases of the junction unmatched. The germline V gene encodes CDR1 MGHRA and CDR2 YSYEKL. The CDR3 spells CASSQDLGGVTGVYGYTF. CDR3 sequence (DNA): TGCGCCAGCAGCCAAGATCTCGGGGGGGTTACAGGGGTGTATGGCTACACCTTC.

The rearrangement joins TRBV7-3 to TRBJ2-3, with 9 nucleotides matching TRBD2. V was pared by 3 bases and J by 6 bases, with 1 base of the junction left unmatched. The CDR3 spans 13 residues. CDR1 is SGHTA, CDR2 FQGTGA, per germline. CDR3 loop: CASSLREGDTQYF. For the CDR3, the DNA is TGTGCCAGCAGCTTGCGGGAGGGGGATACGCAGTATTTT.

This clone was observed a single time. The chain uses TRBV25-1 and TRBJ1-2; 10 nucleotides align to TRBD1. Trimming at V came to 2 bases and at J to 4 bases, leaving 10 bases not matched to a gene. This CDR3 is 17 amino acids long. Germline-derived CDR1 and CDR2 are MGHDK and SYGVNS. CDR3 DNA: TGTGCCAGCAGTGAAGTGGGACAGGGGAAGTCGTCCTATGGCTACACCTTC. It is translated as CASSEVGQGKSSYGYTF.